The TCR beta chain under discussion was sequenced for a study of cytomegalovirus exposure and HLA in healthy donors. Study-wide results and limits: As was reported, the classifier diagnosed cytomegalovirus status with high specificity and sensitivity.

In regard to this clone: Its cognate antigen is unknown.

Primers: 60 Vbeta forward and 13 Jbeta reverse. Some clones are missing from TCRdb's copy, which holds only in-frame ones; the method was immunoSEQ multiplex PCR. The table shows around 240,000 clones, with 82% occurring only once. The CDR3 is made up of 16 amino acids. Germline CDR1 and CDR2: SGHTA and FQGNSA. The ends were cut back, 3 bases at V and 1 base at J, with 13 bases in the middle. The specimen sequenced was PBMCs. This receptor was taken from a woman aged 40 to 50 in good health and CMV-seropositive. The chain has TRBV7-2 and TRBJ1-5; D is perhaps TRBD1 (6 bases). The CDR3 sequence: CASSFSGQLSNQPQHF. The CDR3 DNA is TGTGCCAGCAGCTTTTCCGGACAGTTAAGCAATCAGCCCCAGCATTTT. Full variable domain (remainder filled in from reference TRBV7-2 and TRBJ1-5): GAGVSQSPSNKVTEKGKDVELRCDPISGHTALYWYRQSLGQGLEFLIYFQGNSAPDKSGLPSDRFSAERTGGSVSTLTIQRTQQEDSAVYLCASSFSGQLSNQPQHFGDGTRLSIL.